The T cell receptor (beta chain) under discussion was sequenced for a study of OX40 agonist ivuxolimab in advanced cancers. Here immunoSEQ multiplex PCR was the method, and the copy in TCRdb shows in-frame clones only, minus some. The sample has tens of thousands of clones, 81% seen once. V gave up 3 bases and J gave up 7 bases; unmatched junction bases: 8. The V gene's germline CDR1 is SGHNT and CDR2 YYREEE (reference sequence). This CDR3 is built from 15 residues. This clone has a single count. This rearrangement joins TRBV5-4 to TRBJ2-1, with 9 bases fitting TRBD1. The sequence was collected from an adult with an advanced solid tumor such as melanoma, head and neck, liver or kidney cancer. The sequenced sample was CD4+ or CD8+ T cells sorted from blood, obtained in a trial of the OX40 agonist ivuxolimab. The CDR3 loop reads CASSSGTGRSNEQFF. For the CDR3, the DNA is TGTGCCAGCAGCTCCGGGACAGGGAGATCTAATGAGCAGTTCTTC.